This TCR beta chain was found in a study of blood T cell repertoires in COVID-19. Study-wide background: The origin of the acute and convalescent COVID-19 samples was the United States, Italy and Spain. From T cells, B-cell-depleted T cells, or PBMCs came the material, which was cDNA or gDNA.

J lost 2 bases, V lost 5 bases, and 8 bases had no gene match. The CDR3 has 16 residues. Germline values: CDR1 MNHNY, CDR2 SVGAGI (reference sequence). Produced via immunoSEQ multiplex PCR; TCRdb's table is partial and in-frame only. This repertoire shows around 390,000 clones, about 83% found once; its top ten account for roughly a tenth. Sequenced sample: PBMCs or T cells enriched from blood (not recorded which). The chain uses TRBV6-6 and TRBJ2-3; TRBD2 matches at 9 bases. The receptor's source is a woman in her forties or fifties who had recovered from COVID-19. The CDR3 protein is CASSRERGAYTDTQYF. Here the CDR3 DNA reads TGTGCCAGCAGTCGAGAGCGGGGGGCATACACAGATACGCAGTATTTT.